This TCR beta chain was obtained from a study of shared clonotypes between healthy human individuals. CDR1 is MNHNY and CDR2 is SVGAGI in the germline V gene (reference sequence). Trimming pared 8 bases from V and 4 bases from J, leaving 11 bases between. CDR3 length equals 13 residues. Clones were sequenced by immunoSEQ multiplex PCR, and TCRdb holds only the in-frame ones, with some missing. The table records hundreds of thousands of clones, more than 70% of them present only once. This clone was picked up a small number of times. The rearrangement joins TRBV6-6 to TRBJ1-4; the D gene is possibly TRBD1 (5 bases). Sequences were obtained from PBMCs. This sequence was found in a woman between 35 and 50 years old in good health. Some clones in this sample may be carry-over from other donors' samples. The CDR3 DNA follows: TGTGCCAGCCGGTGGGACCTTAATGAAAAACTGTTTTTT. This codes for CASRWDLNEKLFF.